This is a list of T cell receptor beta chains from one sample in a study of T cells in Graves' hyperthyroidism and ophthalmopathy. Each CDR3 protein is one row after TCRdb ran MiXCR on the multiplex PCR reads. The sample gives about 350,000 distinct CDR3 sequences, around 18% of which show up once; about 16% is in the top ten. Sequencing used blood. The receptors shown here come from a woman aged 40 to 49 with Graves' ophthalmopathy. CDR3s leave out the opening cysteine and the closing phenylalanine or tryptophan.

J	V	CDR3
TRBJ2-7	TRBV2	ASSPLGRWEYEQY
TRBJ2-7	TRBV27	ASSKGKEQY
TRBJ1-2	TRBV12-3/TRBV12-4	ASSLRAGEGYT
TRBJ2-7	TRBV6-1	AGSEPVGYEQY
TRBJ1-2	TRBV7-9	ASSQPGAAAYGYT
TRBJ1-2	TRBV6-2/TRBV6-3	ASNPGYRVTYGYT
TRBJ1-5	TRBV19	ASSIYRDQPQH
TRBJ2-2	TRBV28	ASLESNTGELF
TRBJ1-6	TRBV28	ASSLGGARGDSPLH
TRBJ1-1	TRBV27	ASSGPGTLPNTEAF
TRBJ1-5	TRBV28	ATRARQPQH
TRBJ2-4	TRBV5-1	ASSPLAGALQENIQY
TRBJ2-2	TRBV4-2	ASSQDSGGRTGELF
TRBJ2-7	TRBV2	ASRGIGLAGEGEQY
TRBJ1-2	TRBV12-3/TRBV12-4	ASSQLGSRGNGYT
TRBJ1-5	TRBV12-3/TRBV12-4	ASRMDRSNQPQH
TRBJ2-4	TRBV20-1	SAQHLTGAKNIQY
TRBJ2-4	TRBV12-3/TRBV12-4	ASSVTEAKNIQY
TRBJ2-2	TRBV6-1	ASTNGDPGELF
TRBJ2-6	TRBV4-1	ASSHVLGANVLT
TRBJ1-5	TRBV28	ASSLIGADSNQPQH
TRBJ2-7	TRBV6-2/TRBV6-3	ASSPTYSYEQY
TRBJ2-7	TRBV28	ASSSLGASGSIEQY
TRBJ1-1	TRBV29-1	SVESRGVDTEAF
TRBJ2-7	TRBV18	ASSPNLAGAFSYEQY
TRBJ2-5	TRBV4-3	ASSQEHMFETQY
TRBJ1-6	TRBV28	ASSLMAGYGSYNSPLH
TRBJ1-5	TRBV5-1	ASSSGQDGGPQH
TRBJ1-2	TRBV29-1	SVESGGIGYT
TRBJ2-7	TRBV6-1	ASSESQGSVEQY
TRBJ2-5	TRBV7-2	ASSSPLVQTQY
TRBJ2-3	TRBV12-3/TRBV12-4	ASSWTGEISTDTQY
TRBJ1-3	TRBV12-3/TRBV12-4	ASSYFGNTIY
TRBJ1-5	TRBV6-1	ASSVGTGYRQPQH
TRBJ2-5	TRBV7-9	ASSLVLGRAETQY
TRBJ2-5	TRBV15	ATSRDLSGTETQY
TRBJ2-2	TRBV11-2	ASSLDRWDANTGELF
TRBJ2-7	TRBV27	ASRQAVISYEQY
TRBJ2-6	TRBV20-1	SARRGGAGANVLT
TRBJ2-5	TRBV15	ATTRDIAKGETQY
TRBJ2-6	TRBV7-2	ASSSQTGAGANVLT
TRBJ2-7	TRBV12-3/TRBV12-4	ASSLLAGGSKGTTYEQY
TRBJ2-4	TRBV5-4	ASSFGRVGDIQY
TRBJ2-6	TRBV5-6	ASRWGRSSGANVLT
TRBJ1-2	TRBV28	ASSLGTEYGYT
TRBJ1-1	TRBV5-6	ASSLPWAGEAF
TRBJ2-5	TRBV7-9	ASSPTGQETQY
TRBJ2-5	TRBV20-1	SAGVETQY
TRBJ2-5	TRBV7-9	ASSPLRAEYQETQY
TRBJ1-3	TRBV4-1	ASSQDVRGNTIY
TRBJ1-2	TRBV6-1	ASSSYGYT
TRBJ2-5	TRBV6-1	ASSEPALGAGIGETQY
TRBJ1-3	TRBV15	ATSRAGQGQNTIY
TRBJ2-7	TRBV4-3	ASSQGLQGWEQY
TRBJ2-2	TRBV11-3	ASSIDNTGELF
TRBJ1-1	TRBV6-2/TRBV6-3	ASSWGRLPMNTEAF
TRBJ1-1	TRBV29-1	SVEDKTGLNTEAF
TRBJ1-3	TRBV30	AWKGSGNTIY
TRBJ2-7	TRBV18	ASSPPNGRLSNEQY